One T cell receptor beta chain is described in this entry. Its target is unknown. The sample comes from a study of cytomegalovirus exposure and HLA in healthy donors. General study points: The authors considered a cluster of highly shared sequence variants likely to be a sequencing artifact.

These donors, healthy bone marrow donors, were studied. Both 60 Vbeta primers and 13 Jbeta primers went into the PCR. Generated by immunoSEQ multiplex PCR, the TCRdb table keeps only in-frame clones and is missing some. The table lists over 80,000 clones, more than 65% of them singletons. The CDR3 is 16 residues long. Germline loops: CDR1 SGHRS, CDR2 YFSETQ. The V and J ends lost 3 bases and 0 bases, in that order; junction bases with no gene match: 3. The sequence was collected from a woman aged 18 to 35 in good health and CMV-seropositive. Source material: PBMCs. The chain is built from TRBV5-1 and TRBJ1-1, with 12 positions matching TRBD1. The CDR3 region has the DNA TGCGCCAGCAGCTCCGGGACAGGGGGCATGAACACTGAAGCTTTCTTT. Its protein is CASSSGTGGMNTEAFF.